These 24 T cell receptor beta chains share one sample of origin, sequenced in a study of beta chain features in type 1 diabetes. The investigators reverse transcribed all of the isolated RNA, so they sequenced expressed TCRB transcripts. Profiled with immunoSEQ multiplex PCR; TCRdb holds only in-frame clones, not every one. The data hold 350,000 or so clones, with about 18% observed a single time. Sequencing was done on a sample of naive CD4+ T cells from blood. The origin of the receptors is a woman aged 18-29 years in good health.

The rearrangement uses TRBV19 and TRBJ2-3; 7 bases match TRBD2. The junction had 7 bases not matched to a gene; V was cut back by 5 bases and J by 2 bases. CDR1 LNHDA and CDR2 SQIVND come from the germline V gene (reference sequence). The CDR3 covers 15 residues. CDR3 region: CASSSGDYPTDTQYF. CDR3 sequence (DNA): TGTGCCAGTAGTTCCGGGGACTACCCCACAGATACGCAGTATTTT.

The genes are TRBV4-1 and TRBJ1-2; the D is unclear. Germline V lookup: CDR1 MGHRA, CDR2 YSYEKL. This CDR3 has 16 residues. The V end lost 0 bases, the J end lost 4 bases, and 15 bases lay between the germline ends. This CDR3 is CASSQDLEGRIYGYTF. The CDR3 bases are TGCGCCAGCAGCCAAGATTTAGAGGGTCGGATCTATGGCTACACCTTC.

The chain combines TRBV5-6 with TRBJ2-7; D is possibly TRBD1 (5 bases). The CDR3 is made up of 15 amino acids. V was shortened by 1 base and J by 4 bases, with 15 bases between the two germline ends. CDR1 SGHDT and CDR2 YYEEEE come from the germline V gene. The CDR3 DNA sequence: TGTGCCAGCAGCTTGCCGTTAGCAGGGAAGTACGAGCAGTACTTC. Protein sequence: CASSLPLAGKYEQYF. The whole variable domain, filled in from reference TRBV5-6 and TRBJ2-7, reads DAGVTQSPTHLIKTRGQQVTLRCSPKSGHDTVSWYQQALGQGPQFIFQYYEEEERQRGNFPDRFSGHQFPNYSSELNVNALLLGDSALYLCASSLPLAGKYEQYFGPGTRLTVT.

The V call is TRBV9, the J call TRBJ2-7, with D maybe TRBD2 (5 bases). V was trimmed by 0 bases and J by 1 base, leaving 17 bases between them. CDR3 length: 17 amino acids. Germline CDR1 is SGDLS and CDR2 is YYNGEE. The CDR3 sequence: CASSVGLAGEVSYEQYF. The CDR3 DNA sequence: TGTGCCAGCAGCGTAGGGTTGGCGGGTGAGGTTTCCTACGAGCAGTACTTC.

This clone was detected a few times. The V call is TRBV11-2, the J call TRBJ2-1, with a weak D call TRBD2 (5 bases). This CDR3 has 10 amino acids. The germline CDR1 and CDR2 sequences are SGHAT and FQNNGV. CDR3 nucleotides: TGTGCTCCAGCGGCCCATGAGCAGTTCTTC. Translating gives CAPAAHEQFF. Looking up the rest from reference TRBV11-2 and TRBJ2-1 gives the full variable domain: EAGVAQSPRYKIIEKRQSVAFWCNPISGHATLYWYQQILGQGPKLLIQFQNNGVVDDSQLPKDRFSAERLKGVDSTLKIQPAKLEDSAVYLCAPAAHEQFFGPGTRLTVL.

This clone was counted between two and nine times. The genes are TRBV7-2 and TRBJ2-5; the match to TRBD2 covers 9 bases. CDR3 size: 16 residues. V dropped 1 base and J dropped 1; count of bases not matched to a gene: 4. Germline lookup yields CDR1 SGHTA and CDR2 FQGNSA. CDR3 region: CASSLVASGAQETQYF. Written as DNA, the CDR3 is TGTGCCAGCAGCTTAGTAGCTAGCGGGGCCCAAGAGACCCAGTACTTC.

This clone was found a few times. The chain employs TRBV5-1 and TRBJ2-1; 15 nucleotides align to TRBD2. CDR3 size: 16 residues. V lost 0 bases to trimming and J lost 10 bases; unmatched junction nucleotides: 5. CDR1 SGHRS and CDR2 YFSETQ come from the germline V gene. CDR3 sequence: CASSLGTSGRAGEQFF. The CDR3 bases are TGCGCCAGCAGCTTGGGGACTAGCGGGAGGGCCGGAGAGCAGTTCTTC.

Notes on this clone: The identical CDR3 is also encoded by other nucleotide sequences in the sample. The chain has TRBV6-5 and TRBJ1-1; D is unresolved. Germline CDR1 and CDR2: MNHEY and SVGAGI. This CDR3 spans 11 amino acids. Trimming took 6 bases from V and 3 from J, leaving 5 bases between them. In DNA form, the CDR3 reads TGTGCCAGCAGCCAATACACTGAAGCTTTCTTT. This sequence encodes CASSQYTEAFF.

This clone showed up just a few times. The V gene is TRBV5-4, the J gene TRBJ2-2; 9 nucleotides match TRBD1. The CDR3 extends over 18 amino acids. V dropped 2 bases and J dropped 6; count of bases not matched to a gene: 14. CDR1 SGHNT and CDR2 YYREEE come from the germline V gene (reference sequence). CDR3 sequence reads: CASSFGATGGRGAGELFF. For the CDR3, the DNA is TGTGCCAGCAGCTTTGGGGCCACAGGGGGCAGGGGTGCCGGGGAGCTGTTTTTT.

The chain recombines TRBV25-1 with TRBJ2-4, with D tentatively TRBD1 (6 bases). V dropped 5 bases and J dropped 7 bases, with 27 bases sitting between them. In germline, CDR1 is MGHDK, CDR2 SYGVNS. This CDR3 is 18 amino acids long. The CDR3 here is CASSPTLGTPDKGNIQYF. The CDR3 region has the DNA TGTGCCAGCAGTCCGACGCTGGGGACACCCGATAAGGGGAACATTCAGTACTTC.

V is TRBV7-3 and J is TRBJ1-1; TRBD1 agrees at 7 bases. This CDR3 is built from 12 residues. Germline loops: CDR1 SGHTA, CDR2 FQGTGA. V shed 2 bases and J 8 bases; nucleotides not matched to a gene: 2. The CDR3 region has the DNA TGTGCCAGCAGCTTATGGACAGGAGAAGCTTTCTTT. Protein: CASSLWTGEAFF.

The chain combines TRBV9 with TRBJ2-5; 14 nucleotides agree with TRBD2. The length of the CDR3 is 16 residues. V trimming: 3 bases; J trimming: 4 bases; junction bases outside the gene matches: 5. The germline gives CDR1 SGDLS, CDR2 YYNGEE. In nucleotides, the CDR3 is TGTGCCAGCAGCGATGGACTAGCGGGGGGTTCAGAGACCCAGTACTTC. It specifies CASSDGLAGGSETQYF.

V is TRBV6-6 and J is TRBJ2-5, with 10 bases aligning to TRBD1. Germline V lookup: CDR1 MNHNY, CDR2 SVGAGI (reference sequence). The CDR3 covers 14 residues. The V and J ends lost 7 bases and 1 base, in that order; junction bases with no gene match: 3. CDR3: CASTRDRGQETQYF. In nucleotides, the CDR3 is TGTGCCAGCACCCGGGACAGGGGCCAAGAGACCCAGTACTTC.

The V call is TRBV2, the J call TRBJ2-1; 8 nucleotides match TRBD2. From germline, CDR1 is SNHLY and CDR2 FYNNEI. This CDR3 has 14 residues. The J segment lost 8 bases and the V segment lost 2 bases, leaving 5 bases of the junction unmatched. The CDR3 is CASSEQRGKDEQFF. CDR3 DNA sequence: TGTGCCAGCAGTGAACAGCGGGGGAAGGATGAGCAGTTCTTC.

This clone was seen more than once but under ten times. This chain uses TRBV5-1 with TRBJ2-7; 7 bases are a match to TRBD2. The CDR3 length is 15 residues. Looked up from germline, CDR1 is SGHRS and CDR2 is YFSETQ. With 3 bases clipped from V and 3 bases from J, the junction kept 9 bases outside the gene matches. The CDR3 DNA is TGCGCCAGCAGCTCCGCGGGAGCGGGGAACTACGAGCAGTACTTC. It codes for CASSSAGAGNYEQYF.

This clone came up a few times. V and J are TRBV4-2 and TRBJ2-4; D perhaps matches TRBD2 (5 bases). The CDR3 is 17 residues long. Germline V lookup: CDR1 LGHNA, CDR2 YNFKEQ. Trimming removed 0 bases from V and 0 bases from J, with 12 bases in between. The DNA for the CDR3 is TGTGCCAGCAGCCAAGATTCGGTAGCGCGAGCCAAAAACATTCAGTACTTC. Its translation: CASSQDSVARAKNIQYF.

The gene calls are TRBV5-1 and TRBJ1-1; 9 nucleotides agree with TRBD1. Germline assignment: CDR1 SGHRS and CDR2 YFSETQ. V lost 0 bases to trimming and J lost 8 bases; unmatched junction nucleotides: 8. The length of the CDR3 is 15 residues. Written as DNA, the CDR3 is TGCGCCAGCAGCTTGGTTCCACAGGGGGCTTCCGAAGCTTTCTTT. Residues: CASSLVPQGASEAFF. The full variable domain, with the rest looked up from reference TRBV5-1 and TRBJ1-1, is KAGVTQTPRYLIKTRGQQVTLSCSPISGHRSVSWYQQTPGQGLQFLFEYFSETQRNKGNFPGRFSGRQFSNSRSEMNVSTLELGDSALYLCASSLVPQGASEAFFGQGTRLTVV.

This clone has just a few counts. This sequence joins TRBV5-1 and TRBJ2-4, with 14 bases aligning to TRBD2. The trim removed 4 bases at V and 7 bases at J, leaving 16 bases unmatched. Germline V gives CDR1 SGHRS, CDR2 YFSETQ. The CDR3 extends over 19 amino acids. For the CDR3, the DNA is TGCGCCAGCAGCCACGACCCCGGACTAGCGGGGGGCGAAGGGAACATTCAGTACTTC. It specifies CASSHDPGLAGGEGNIQYF.

V is TRBV4-1 and J is TRBJ1-5; 8 bases align to TRBD1. The trim removed 5 bases at V and 0 bases at J, leaving 9 bases unmatched. Germline V gene data show CDR1 as MGHRA and CDR2 as YSYEKL. There are 17 residues in the CDR3. The CDR3 reads CASSEGDRMGSNQPQHF. The CDR3 DNA is TGCGCCAGCAGCGAAGGGGACAGGATGGGTAGCAATCAGCCCCAGCATTTT.

The chain joins TRBV6-6 to TRBJ2-7, with TRBD2 matching 7 bases. After removal of 0 bases from V and 2 bases from J, the junction contained 4 bases not matched to a gene. This CDR3 comprises 15 residues. Germline CDR1 MNHNY, CDR2 SVGAGI (reference sequence). The CDR3 here is CASSYSTREAYEQYF. The CDR3 nucleotides are TGTGCCAGCAGTTACTCTACACGGGAGGCCTACGAGCAGTACTTC.

This clone came up a few times. The rearrangement links TRBV7-9 to TRBJ2-7, with 9 bases lining up with TRBD2. Germline CDR1 is SEHNR and CDR2 is FQNEAQ (reference sequence). With V trimmed by 3 bases and J by 5 bases, 5 bases remained unmatched. CDR3 length: 14 amino acids. The CDR3: CASSFSGRSDEQYF. In DNA form, the CDR3 reads TGTGCCAGCAGCTTCAGCGGGAGGAGTGACGAGCAGTACTTC. The whole variable domain, filled in from reference TRBV7-9 and TRBJ2-7, reads DTGVSQNPRHKITKRGQNVTFRCDPISEHNRLYWYRQTLGQGPEFLTYFQNEAQLEKSRLLSDRFSAERPKGSFSTLEIQRTEQGDSAMYLCASSFSGRSDEQYFGPGTRLTVT.

There are a few counts of this clone. The chain recombines TRBV19 with TRBJ2-6; D possibly corresponds to TRBD2 (5 bases). Germline CDR1 is LNHDA and CDR2 is SQIVND (reference sequence). V shed 5 bases and J shed 2 bases, with 13 bases lying between them. This CDR3 region has 16 residues. In DNA, the CDR3 is TGTGCCAGTAGTGGGAGCAGCAACCCTGGGGCCAACGTCCTGACTTTC. Amino acid sequence: CASSGSSNPGANVLTF. Together with reference TRBV19 and TRBJ2-6, the CDR3 gives the full variable domain: DGGITQSPKYLFRKEGQNVTLSCEQNLNHDAMYWYRQDPGQGLRLIYYSQIVNDFQKGDIAEGYSVSREKKESFPLTVTSAQKNPTAFYLCASSGSSNPGANVLTFGAGSRLTVL.

The chain links TRBV4-1 to TRBJ1-1; TRBD1 matches at 8 bases. With V trimmed by 1 base and J by 2 bases, 3 bases remained unmatched. Germline V lookup: CDR1 MGHRA, CDR2 YSYEKL. This CDR3 is built from 15 residues. CDR3: CASSQVTGANTEAFF. The CDR3 coding sequence is TGCGCCAGCAGCCAAGTGACAGGGGCCAACACTGAAGCTTTCTTT.

The sample holds a few counts of this clone. This chain connects TRBV6-5 to TRBJ2-7; TRBD1 aligns across 8 bases. Germline V gene lookup returns CDR1 MNHEY and CDR2 SVGAGI. The CDR3 is 13 amino acids. The V segment lost 5 bases and the J segment 6 bases; nucleotides outside the gene matches: 6. The CDR3 loop reads CASSRTGLGEQYF. The CDR3, as DNA: TGTGCCAGCAGTCGGACAGGGCTTGGCGAGCAGTACTTC.